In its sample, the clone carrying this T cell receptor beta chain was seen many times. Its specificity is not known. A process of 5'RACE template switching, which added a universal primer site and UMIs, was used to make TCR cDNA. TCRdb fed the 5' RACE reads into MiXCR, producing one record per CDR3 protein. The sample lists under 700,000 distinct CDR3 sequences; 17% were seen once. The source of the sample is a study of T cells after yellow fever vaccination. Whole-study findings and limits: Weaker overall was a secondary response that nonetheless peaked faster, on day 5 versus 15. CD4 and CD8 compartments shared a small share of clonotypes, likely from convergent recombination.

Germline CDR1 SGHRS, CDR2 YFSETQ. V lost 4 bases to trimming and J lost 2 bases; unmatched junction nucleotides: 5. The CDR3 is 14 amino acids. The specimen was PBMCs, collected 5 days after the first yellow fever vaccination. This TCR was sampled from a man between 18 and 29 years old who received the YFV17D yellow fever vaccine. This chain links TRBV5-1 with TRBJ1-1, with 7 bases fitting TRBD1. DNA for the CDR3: TGCGCCAGCAGCACCTACAGGGGCAACACTGAAGCTTTCTTT. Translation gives CASSTYRGNTEAFF. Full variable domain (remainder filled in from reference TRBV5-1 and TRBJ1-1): KAGVTQTPRYLIKTRGQQVTLSCSPISGHRSVSWYQQTPGQGLQFLFEYFSETQRNKGNFPGRFSGRQFSNSRSEMNVSTLELGDSALYLCASSTYRGNTEAFFGQGTRLTVV.